This TCR beta chain is drawn from a study of OX40 agonist ivuxolimab in advanced cancers. Across the whole study: Past anti-PD-1, anti-PD-L1 or anti-CTLA-4 therapy was accepted, and roughly 42% had received some. Study outcomes and limitations: Antigen specificity remained undetermined for the expanded peripheral T cells. On average, CD8+ T cells showed a greater number of expanded clones than CD4+.

TCRdb keeps only in-frame clones here, not all; method: immunoSEQ multiplex PCR. This table has around 76,000 clones, about 79% appearing once. As to this clone: Its antigen is still unknown.

CDR1 and CDR2 from the germline V gene are SGHRS and YFSETQ. CDR3 length: 13 residues. V was cut by 5 bases and J by 1 base, with 9 bases left in between. This sequence originates from an adult with an advanced solid tumor such as melanoma, head and neck, liver or kidney cancer. V usage is TRBV5-1 and J usage is TRBJ2-5; possible D gene TRBD1, 6 bases. Sequences were derived from CD4+ or CD8+ T cells sorted from blood, sampled in a trial of the OX40 agonist ivuxolimab. The CDR3 reads CASRGTFQETQYF. The CDR3 bases are TGCGCCAGCAGGGGGACATTCCAAGAGACCCAGTACTTC.